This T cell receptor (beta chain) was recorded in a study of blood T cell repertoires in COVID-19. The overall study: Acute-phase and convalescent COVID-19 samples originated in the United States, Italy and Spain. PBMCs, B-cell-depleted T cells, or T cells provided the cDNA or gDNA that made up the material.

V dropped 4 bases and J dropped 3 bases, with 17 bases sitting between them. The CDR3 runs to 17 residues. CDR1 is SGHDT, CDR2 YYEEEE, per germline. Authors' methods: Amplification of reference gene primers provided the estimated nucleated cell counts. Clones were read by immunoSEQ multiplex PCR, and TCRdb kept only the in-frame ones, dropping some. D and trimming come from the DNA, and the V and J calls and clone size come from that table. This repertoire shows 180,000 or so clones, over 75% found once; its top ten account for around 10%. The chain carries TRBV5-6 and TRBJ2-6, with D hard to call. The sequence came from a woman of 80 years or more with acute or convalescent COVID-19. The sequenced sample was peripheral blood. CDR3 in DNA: TGTGCCAGCAGCCGAGAACAGCTTGGTTTTGGGGCCAACGTCCTGACTTTC. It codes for CASSREQLGFGANVLTF.